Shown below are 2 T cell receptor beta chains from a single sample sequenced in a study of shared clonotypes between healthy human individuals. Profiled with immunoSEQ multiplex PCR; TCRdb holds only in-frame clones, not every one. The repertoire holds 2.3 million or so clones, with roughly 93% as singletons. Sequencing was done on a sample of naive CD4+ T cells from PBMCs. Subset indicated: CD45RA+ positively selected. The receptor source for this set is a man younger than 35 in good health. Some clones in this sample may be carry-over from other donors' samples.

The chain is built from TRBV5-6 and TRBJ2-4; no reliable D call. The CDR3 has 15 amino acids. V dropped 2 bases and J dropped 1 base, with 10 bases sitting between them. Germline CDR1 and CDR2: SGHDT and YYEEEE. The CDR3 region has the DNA TGTGCCAGCAGCTTCCGGAATGGGGCCAAAAACATTCAGTACTTC. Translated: CASSFRNGAKNIQYF. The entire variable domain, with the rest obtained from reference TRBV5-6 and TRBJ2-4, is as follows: DAGVTQSPTHLIKTRGQQVTLRCSPKSGHDTVSWYQQALGQGPQFIFQYYEEEERQRGNFPDRFSGHQFPNYSSELNVNALLLGDSALYLCASSFRNGAKNIQYFGAGTRLSVL.

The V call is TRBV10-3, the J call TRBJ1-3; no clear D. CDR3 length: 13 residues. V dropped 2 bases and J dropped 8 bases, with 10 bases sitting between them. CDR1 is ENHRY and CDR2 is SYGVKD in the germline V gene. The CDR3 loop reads CAISERPDDTIYF. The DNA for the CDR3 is TGTGCCATCAGTGAGAGGCCCGACGACACCATATATTTT.